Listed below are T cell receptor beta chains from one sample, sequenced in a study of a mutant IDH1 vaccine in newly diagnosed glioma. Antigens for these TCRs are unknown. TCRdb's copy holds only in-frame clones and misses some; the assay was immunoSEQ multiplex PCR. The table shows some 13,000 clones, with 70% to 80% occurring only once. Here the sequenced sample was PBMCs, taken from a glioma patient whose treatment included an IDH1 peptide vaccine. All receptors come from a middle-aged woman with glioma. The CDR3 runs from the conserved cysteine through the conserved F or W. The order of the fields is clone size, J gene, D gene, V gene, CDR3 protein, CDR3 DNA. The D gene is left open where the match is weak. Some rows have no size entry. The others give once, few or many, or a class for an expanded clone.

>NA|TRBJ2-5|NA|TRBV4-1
CASSPERNQETQYF
TGCGCCAGCAGCCCAGAGCGGAACCAAGAGACCCAGTACTTC
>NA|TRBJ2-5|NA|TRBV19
CASSIADRQETQYF
TGTGCCAGTAGTATCGCGGACAGACAAGAGACCCAGTACTTC
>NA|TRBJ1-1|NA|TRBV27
CASGPGRGFTEAFF
TGTGCCAGCGGCCCCGGACGGGGGTTCACTGAAGCTTTCTTT
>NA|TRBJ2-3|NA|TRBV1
CTSSQILQRRTDTQYF
TGCACCAGCAGCCAAATCCTACAGCGGCGCACAGATACGCAGTATTTT
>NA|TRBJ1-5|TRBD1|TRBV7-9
CARKGKGGSNQPQHF
TGTGCCAGGAAGGGGAAAGGGGGCAGCAATCAGCCCCAGCATTTT
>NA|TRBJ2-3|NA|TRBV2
CASGWGADTQYF
TGTGCCAGCGGTTGGGGGGCAGATACGCAGTATTTT
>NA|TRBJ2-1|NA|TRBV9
CASSEGVGLGSYNEQFF
TGTGCCAGCAGCGAGGGGGTTGGGCTTGGGTCCTACAATGAGCAGTTCTTC
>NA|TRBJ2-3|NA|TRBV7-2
CASSRLWDTQYF
TGTGCCAGCAGCCGCCTGTGGGATACGCAGTATTTT
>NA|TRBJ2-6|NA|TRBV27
CASSLPPYSGANVLTF
TGTGCCAGCAGTTTACCCCCCTATTCTGGGGCCAACGTCCTGACTTTC
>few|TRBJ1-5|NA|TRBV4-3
CASSQIQGTNQPQHF
TGCGCCAGCAGCCAGATACAGGGTACCAATCAGCCCCAGCATTTT
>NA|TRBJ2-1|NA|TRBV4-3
CASSQDPRGAVSYNEQFF
TGCGCCAGCAGCCAAGATCCCAGGGGAGCAGTATCCTACAATGAGCAGTTCTTC
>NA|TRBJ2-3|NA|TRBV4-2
CASSQDEVSTDTQYF
TGTGCCAGCAGCCAAGATGAGGTTAGCACAGATACGCAGTATTTT
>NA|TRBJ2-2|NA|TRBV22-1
CPGSAPRGLHTGELFF
TGTCCTGGGAGCGCACCTAGGGGACTCCACACCGGGGAGCTGTTTTTT
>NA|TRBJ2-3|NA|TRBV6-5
CATTGADTQYF
TGTGCCACAACCGGGGCGGATACGCAGTATTTT
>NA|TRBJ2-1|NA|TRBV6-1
CASNIEGLSYNEQFF
TGTGCCAGCAACATAGAAGGGCTCTCCTACAATGAGCAGTTCTTC
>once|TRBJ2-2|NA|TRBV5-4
CASSLGVVSTGELFF
TGTGCCAGCAGCTTGGGGGTGGTCAGCACCGGGGAGCTGTTTTTT
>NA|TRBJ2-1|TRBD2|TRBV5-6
CASSWVAGGDYNEQFF
TGTGCCAGCAGCTGGGTAGCGGGGGGGGACTACAATGAGCAGTTCTTC
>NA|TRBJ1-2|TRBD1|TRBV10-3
CAAVRDRESKLGYTF
TGTGCCGCAGTTAGGGACAGGGAAAGTAAGTTAGGCTACACCTTC
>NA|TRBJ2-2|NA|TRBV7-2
CASSLDRTLGELFF
TGTGCCAGCAGCTTAGACAGGACTCTCGGGGAGCTGTTTTTT
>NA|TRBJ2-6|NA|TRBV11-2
CASSLFQNSGANVLTF
TGTGCCAGCAGCTTGTTCCAGAACTCTGGGGCCAACGTCCTGACTTTC
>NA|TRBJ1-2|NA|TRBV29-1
CSVSLVGRAEGYTF
TGCAGCGTTTCCCTGGTCGGGAGGGCTGAGGGCTACACCTTC
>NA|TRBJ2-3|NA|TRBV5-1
CASSRVVGTDTQYF
TGCGCCAGCAGCAGGGTGGTTGGCACAGATACGCAGTATTTT
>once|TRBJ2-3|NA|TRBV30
CARGTAGTDTQYF
TGTGCCCGGGGGACGGCGGGTACAGATACGCAGTATTTT
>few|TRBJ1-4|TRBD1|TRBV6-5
CASSTRQGNGEKLFF
TGTGCCAGCAGTACACGACAGGGGAACGGTGAAAAACTGTTTTTT
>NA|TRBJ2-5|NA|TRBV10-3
CAINPGPGEETQYF
TGTGCCATCAATCCAGGTCCAGGGGAAGAGACCCAGTACTTC
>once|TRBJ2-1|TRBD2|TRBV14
CASSILAGDYNEQFF
TGTGCCAGCAGCATCCTGGCGGGAGACTACAATGAGCAGTTCTTC
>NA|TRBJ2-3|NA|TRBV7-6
CASSPGSGADTQYF
TGTGCCAGCAGCCCCGGGTCGGGGGCAGATACGCAGTATTTT
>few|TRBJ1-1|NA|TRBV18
CASSQGGRNTEAFF
TGTGCCAGCTCACAAGGGGGAAGGAACACTGAAGCTTTCTTT
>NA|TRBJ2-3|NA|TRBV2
CASSEFSWGGADTQYF
TGTGCCAGCAGTGAATTCTCCTGGGGGGGCGCAGATACGCAGTATTTT
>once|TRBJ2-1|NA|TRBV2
CASSEARGPNKFF
TGTGCCAGCAGTGAAGCGCGGGGGCCAAATAAGTTCTTC
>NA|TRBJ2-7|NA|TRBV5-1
CASSLVSSYEQYF
TGCGCCAGCAGCTTGGTGAGCTCCTACGAGCAGTACTTC
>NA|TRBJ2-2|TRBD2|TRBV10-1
CASSESSGGTTGELFF
TGCGCCAGCAGTGAGTCTAGCGGGGGGACCACCGGGGAGCTGTTTTTT
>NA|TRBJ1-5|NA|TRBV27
CASPRAQINQPQHF
TGTGCCAGTCCCCGGGCCCAGATCAATCAGCCCCAGCATTTT
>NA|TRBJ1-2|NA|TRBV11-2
CASSSALGRRGGGYTF
TGTGCCAGCAGCTCCGCCCTGGGGAGGAGGGGTGGTGGCTACACCTTC
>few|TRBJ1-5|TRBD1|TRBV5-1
CASSLQGDQPQHF
TGCGCCAGCAGCTTGCAGGGGGATCAGCCCCAGCATTTT
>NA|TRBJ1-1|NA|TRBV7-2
CASSLLGLLNTEAFF
TGTGCCAGCAGCTTACTCGGACTGCTGAACACTGAAGCTTTCTTT
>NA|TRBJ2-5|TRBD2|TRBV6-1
CASSEAPYGRGETQYF
TGTGCCAGCAGTGAAGCCCCGTACGGGAGGGGCGAGACCCAGTACTTC
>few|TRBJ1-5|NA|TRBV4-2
CASSQGEGSRGQPQHF
TGTGCCAGCAGCCAAGGGGAAGGGTCCCGCGGTCAGCCCCAGCATTTT
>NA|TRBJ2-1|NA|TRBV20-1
CSAPRGGEQFF
TGCAGTGCCCCTAGGGGTGGGGAGCAGTTCTTC
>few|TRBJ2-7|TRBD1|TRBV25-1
CASTNTPGGSSYEQYF
TGTGCCAGCACGAATACTCCAGGGGGTTCCTCCTACGAGCAGTACTTC
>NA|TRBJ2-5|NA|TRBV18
CASSPSGQETQYF
TGTGCCAGCTCACCTTCGGGTCAAGAGACCCAGTACTTC
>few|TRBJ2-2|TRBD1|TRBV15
CATSRRTGGFGELFF
TGTGCCACCAGCAGAAGAACAGGGGGTTTCGGGGAGCTGTTTTTT
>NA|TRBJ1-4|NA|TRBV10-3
CASGRSDRLNEKLFF
TGTGCCAGCGGACGTTCGGACAGATTGAATGAAAAACTGTTTTTT
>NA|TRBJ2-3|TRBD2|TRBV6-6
CASSSTSGGDADTQYF
TGTGCCAGCAGTTCGACTAGCGGGGGTGACGCAGATACGCAGTATTTT
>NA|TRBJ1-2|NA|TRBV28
CASSPGRSYGYTF
TGTGCCAGCAGTCCCGGACGGAGCTATGGCTACACCTTC